Given below is one T cell receptor (beta chain) in context. There is no known antigen for this receptor. No much larger clonotype is one base removed from it; base qualities were not supplied. The CDR3 measures 12 amino acids from cysteine to phenylalanine. The kept DNA is CDR3 alone, 36 bases in frame from the first base. In the germline V gene (reference sequence), CDR1 corresponds to PRHDT and CDR2 to FYEKMQ. V sheds 3 bases and J sheds 9 bases, leaving 9 bases between their ends. Library prep was done by the immunoSEQ multiplex PCR assay. The clones in this table, taken by TCRdb from immuneACCESS, are in-frame only. Not every clone is retained; where verified, under half of the shortfall comes from an unresolved V gene, and the cause of the rest is unknown. This sample lists tens of thousands of clones; 93% were detected once. In total, the top ten clones hold 0.24% of the sample. The data stem from a study of technical replicates of blood from several donors (dated by TCRdb to about 2017).

The chain joins TRBV13 to TRBJ2-1; the D gene is perhaps TRBD2, from 5 matching bases. The TCR comes from a human donor in good health. Sequences were obtained from T cells isolated from PBMCs. CDR3 protein: CASSFGVSEQFF. The nucleotide sequence is TGTGCCAGCAGCTTCGGGGTAAGTGAGCAGTTCTTC.